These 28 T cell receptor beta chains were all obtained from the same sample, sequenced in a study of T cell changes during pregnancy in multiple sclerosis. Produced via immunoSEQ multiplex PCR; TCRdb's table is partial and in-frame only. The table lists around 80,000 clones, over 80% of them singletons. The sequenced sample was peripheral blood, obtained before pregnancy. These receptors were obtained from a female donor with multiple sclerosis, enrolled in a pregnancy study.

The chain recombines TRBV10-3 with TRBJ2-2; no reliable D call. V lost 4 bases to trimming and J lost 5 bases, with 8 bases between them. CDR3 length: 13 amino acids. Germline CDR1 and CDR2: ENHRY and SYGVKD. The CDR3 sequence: CAISVEATGELFF. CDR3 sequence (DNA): TGTGCCATCAGTGTTGAGGCGACCGGGGAGCTGTTTTTT.

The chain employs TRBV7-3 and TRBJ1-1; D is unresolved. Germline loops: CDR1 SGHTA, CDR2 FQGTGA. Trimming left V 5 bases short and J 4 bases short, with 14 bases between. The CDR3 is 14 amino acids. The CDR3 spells CASSPAGTSTEAFF. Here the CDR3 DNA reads TGTGCCAGCAGCCCGGCGGGCACGAGCACTGAAGCTTTCTTT. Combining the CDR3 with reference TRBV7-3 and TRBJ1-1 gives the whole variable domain GAGVSQTPSNKVTEKGKYVELRCDPISGHTALYWYRQSLGQGPEFLIYFQGTGAADDSGLPNDRFFAVRPEGSVSTLKIQRTERGDSAVYLCASSPAGTSTEAFFGQGTRLTVV.

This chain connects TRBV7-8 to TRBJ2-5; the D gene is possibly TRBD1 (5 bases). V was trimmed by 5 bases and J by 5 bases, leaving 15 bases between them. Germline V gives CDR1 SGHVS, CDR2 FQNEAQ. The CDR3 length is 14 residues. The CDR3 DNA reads TGTGCCAGCAGCCAGAAGCCAGGGATGGAGACCCAGTACTTC. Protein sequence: CASSQKPGMETQYF.

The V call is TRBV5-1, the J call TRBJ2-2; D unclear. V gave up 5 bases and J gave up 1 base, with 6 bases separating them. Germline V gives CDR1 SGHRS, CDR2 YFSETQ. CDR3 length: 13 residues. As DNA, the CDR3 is TGCGCCAGCAGAGGAGAGAACACCGGGGAGCTGTTTTTT. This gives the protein CASRGENTGELFF.

This chain's CDR3 is CASSLTGTREGNEQFF. The CDR3 nucleotides are TGTGCCAGCAGCTTAACCGGGACAAGGGAGGGCAATGAGCAGTTCTTC. The V gene is TRBV9, the J gene TRBJ2-1; the D gene is possibly TRBD2 (7 bases). Trimming took off 4 bases at V and 6 bases at J, with 20 bases between the two ends. The germline V gene encodes CDR1 SGDLS and CDR2 YYNGEE. This CDR3 is built from 16 residues.

CDR3 nucleotides: TGCGCCAGCAGCTCCAGGACTAGCGGCCGGTCGGACAATGAGCAGTTCTTC. Protein: CASSSRTSGRSDNEQFF. The chain recombines TRBV5-1 with TRBJ2-1, with 10 positions matching TRBD2. CDR1 and CDR2 (germline): SGHRS, YFSETQ. The CDR3 is made up of 17 amino acids. V gave up 3 bases and J gave up 5 bases; unmatched junction bases: 11.

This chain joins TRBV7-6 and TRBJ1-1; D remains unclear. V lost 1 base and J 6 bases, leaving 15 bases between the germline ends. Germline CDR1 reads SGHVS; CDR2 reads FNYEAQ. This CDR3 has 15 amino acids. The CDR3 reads CASSLGAGGSPEAFF. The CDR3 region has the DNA TGTGCCAGCAGCTTAGGCGCAGGAGGTAGCCCTGAAGCTTTCTTT.

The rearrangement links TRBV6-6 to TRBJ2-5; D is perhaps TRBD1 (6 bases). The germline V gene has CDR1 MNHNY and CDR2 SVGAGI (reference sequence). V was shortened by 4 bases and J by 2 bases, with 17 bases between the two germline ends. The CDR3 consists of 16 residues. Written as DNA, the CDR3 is TGTGCCAGCAGTTCCCCGACAGGCACCTCTCAAGAGACCCAGTACTTC. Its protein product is CASSSPTGTSQETQYF.

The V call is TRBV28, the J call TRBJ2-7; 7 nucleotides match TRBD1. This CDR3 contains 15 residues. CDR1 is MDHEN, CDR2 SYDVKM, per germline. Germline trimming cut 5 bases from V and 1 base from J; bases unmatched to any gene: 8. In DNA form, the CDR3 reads TGTGCCAGCAGTCTTACCTACAGGGGTTCCTACGAGCAGTACTTC. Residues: CASSLTYRGSYEQYF.

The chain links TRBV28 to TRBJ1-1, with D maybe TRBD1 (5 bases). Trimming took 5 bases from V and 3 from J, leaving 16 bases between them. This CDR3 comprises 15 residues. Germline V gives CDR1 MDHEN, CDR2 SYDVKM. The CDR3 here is CASSPLREVYTEAFF. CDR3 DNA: TGTGCCAGCAGTCCTCTCAGGGAGGTGTACACTGAAGCTTTCTTT.

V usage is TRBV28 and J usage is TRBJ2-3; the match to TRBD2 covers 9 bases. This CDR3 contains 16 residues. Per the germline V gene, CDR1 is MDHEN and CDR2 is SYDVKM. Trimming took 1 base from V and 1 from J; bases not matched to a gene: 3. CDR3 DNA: TGTGCCAGCAGTTTATATCGGACTAGCGGCACAGATACGCAGTATTTT. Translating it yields CASSLYRTSGTDTQYF.

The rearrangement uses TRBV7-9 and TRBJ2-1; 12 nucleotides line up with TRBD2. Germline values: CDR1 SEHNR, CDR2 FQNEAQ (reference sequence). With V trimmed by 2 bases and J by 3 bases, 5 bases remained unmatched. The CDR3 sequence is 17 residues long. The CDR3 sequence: CASSLSRTSGNYNEQFF. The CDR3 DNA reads TGTGCCAGCAGCTTAAGCAGGACTAGCGGGAACTACAATGAGCAGTTCTTC. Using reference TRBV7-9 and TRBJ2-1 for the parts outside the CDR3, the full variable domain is DTGVSQNPRHKITKRGQNVTFRCDPISEHNRLYWYRQTLGQGPEFLTYFQNEAQLEKSRLLSDRFSAERPKGSFSTLEIQRTEQGDSAMYLCASSLSRTSGNYNEQFFGPGTRLTVL.

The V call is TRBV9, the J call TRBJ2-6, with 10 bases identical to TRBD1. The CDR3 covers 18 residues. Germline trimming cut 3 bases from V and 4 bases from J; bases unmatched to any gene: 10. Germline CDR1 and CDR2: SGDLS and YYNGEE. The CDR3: CASSAGTGVRWGANVLTF. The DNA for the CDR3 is TGTGCCAGCAGCGCCGGGACAGGGGTGCGTTGGGGGGCCAACGTCCTGACTTTC.

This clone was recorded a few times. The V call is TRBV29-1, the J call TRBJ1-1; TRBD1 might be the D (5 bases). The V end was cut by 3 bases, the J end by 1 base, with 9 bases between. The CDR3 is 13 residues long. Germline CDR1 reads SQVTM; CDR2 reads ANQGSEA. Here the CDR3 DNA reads TGCAGCGTTGACAGGGCGCCGAACACTGAAGCTTTCTTT. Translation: CSVDRAPNTEAFF.

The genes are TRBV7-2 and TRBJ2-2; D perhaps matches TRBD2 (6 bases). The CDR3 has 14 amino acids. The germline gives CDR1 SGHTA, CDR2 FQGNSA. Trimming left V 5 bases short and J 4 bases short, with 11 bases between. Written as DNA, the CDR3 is TGTGCCAGCAGCCCTATGGGGGGCACCGGGGAGCTGTTTTTT. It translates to CASSPMGGTGELFF.

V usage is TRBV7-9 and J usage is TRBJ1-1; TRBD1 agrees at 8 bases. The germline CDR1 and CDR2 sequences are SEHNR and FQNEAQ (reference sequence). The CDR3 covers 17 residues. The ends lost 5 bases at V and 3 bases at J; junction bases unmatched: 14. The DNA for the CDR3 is TGTGCCAGCAGCGCCGGGGGCCGACAGGGGATTTACACTGAAGCTTTCTTT. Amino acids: CASSAGGRQGIYTEAFF.

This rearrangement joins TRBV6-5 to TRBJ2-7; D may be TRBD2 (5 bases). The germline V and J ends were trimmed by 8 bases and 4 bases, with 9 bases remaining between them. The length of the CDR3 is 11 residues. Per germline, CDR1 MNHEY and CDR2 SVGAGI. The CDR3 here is CASGTGYEQYF. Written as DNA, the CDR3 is TGTGCCAGCGGCACGGGGTACGAGCAGTACTTC.

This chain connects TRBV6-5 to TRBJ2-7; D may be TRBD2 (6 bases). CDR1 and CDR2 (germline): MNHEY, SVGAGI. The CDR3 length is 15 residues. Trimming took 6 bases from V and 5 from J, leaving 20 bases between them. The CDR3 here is CASRIGRDLIHEQYF. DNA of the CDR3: TGTGCCAGCAGAATAGGGCGGGACTTGATCCACGAGCAGTACTTC.

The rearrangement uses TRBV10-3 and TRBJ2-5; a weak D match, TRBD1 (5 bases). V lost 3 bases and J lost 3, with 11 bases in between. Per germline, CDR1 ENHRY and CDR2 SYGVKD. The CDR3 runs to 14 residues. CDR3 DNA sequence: TGTGCCATCAGTGAAAGGGGATTAAAAGAGACCCAGTACTTC. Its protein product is CAISERGLKETQYF.

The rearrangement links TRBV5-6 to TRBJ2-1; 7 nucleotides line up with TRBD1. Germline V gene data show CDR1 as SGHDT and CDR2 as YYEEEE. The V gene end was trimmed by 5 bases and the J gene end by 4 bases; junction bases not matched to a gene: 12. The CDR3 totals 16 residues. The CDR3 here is CASRSPGTALYNEQFF. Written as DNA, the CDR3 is TGTGCCAGCAGAAGTCCAGGGACAGCCCTTTACAATGAGCAGTTCTTC.

The CDR3 loop is CAWNAFRRATSGKNIQYF. As DNA, the CDR3 is TGTGCCTGGAACGCTTTTCGGCGGGCAACAAGCGGCAAAAACATTCAGTACTTC. The chain uses TRBV30 and TRBJ2-4; a possible D gene is TRBD2 (5 bases). The germline V gene encodes CDR1 GTSNPN and CDR2 SVGIG (reference sequence). The CDR3 has 18 amino acids. V gave up 4 bases and J gave up 3 bases, with 25 bases separating them.

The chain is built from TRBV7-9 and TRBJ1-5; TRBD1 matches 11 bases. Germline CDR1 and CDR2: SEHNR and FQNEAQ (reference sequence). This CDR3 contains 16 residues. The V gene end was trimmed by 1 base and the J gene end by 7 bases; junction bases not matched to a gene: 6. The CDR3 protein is CASSLERTGGHQPQHF. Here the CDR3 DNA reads TGTGCCAGCAGCTTAGAAAGGACAGGGGGCCACCAGCCCCAGCATTTT.

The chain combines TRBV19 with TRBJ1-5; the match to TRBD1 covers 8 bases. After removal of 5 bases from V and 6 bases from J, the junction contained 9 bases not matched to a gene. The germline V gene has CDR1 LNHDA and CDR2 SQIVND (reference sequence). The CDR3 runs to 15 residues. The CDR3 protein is CASSSGPGGVQPQHF. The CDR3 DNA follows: TGTGCCAGTAGTTCTGGGCCAGGGGGCGTTCAGCCCCAGCATTTT. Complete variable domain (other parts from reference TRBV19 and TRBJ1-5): DGGITQSPKYLFRKEGQNVTLSCEQNLNHDAMYWYRQDPGQGLRLIYYSQIVNDFQKGDIAEGYSVSREKKESFPLTVTSAQKNPTAFYLCASSSGPGGVQPQHFGDGTRLSIL.

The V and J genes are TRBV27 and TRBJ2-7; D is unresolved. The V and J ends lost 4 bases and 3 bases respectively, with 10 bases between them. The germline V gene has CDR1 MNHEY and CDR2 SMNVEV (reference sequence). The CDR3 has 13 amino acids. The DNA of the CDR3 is TGTGCCAGCAGTTCACAGAATGACTACGAGCAGTACTTC. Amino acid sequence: CASSSQNDYEQYF.

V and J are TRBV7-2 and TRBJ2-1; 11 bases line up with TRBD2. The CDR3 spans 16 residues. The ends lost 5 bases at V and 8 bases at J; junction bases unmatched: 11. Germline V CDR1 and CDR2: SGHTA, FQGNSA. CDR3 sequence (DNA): TGTGCCAGCAGCCTGGAACCTAGCGGGAGGATCGATGAGCAGTTCTTC. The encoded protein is CASSLEPSGRIDEQFF.

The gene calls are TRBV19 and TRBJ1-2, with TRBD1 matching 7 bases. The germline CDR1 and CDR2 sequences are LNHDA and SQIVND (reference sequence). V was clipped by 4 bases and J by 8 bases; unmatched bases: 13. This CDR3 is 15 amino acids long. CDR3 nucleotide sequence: TGTGCCAGTAGTACGGAGGACAGGCCAGCAAGGGGCTACACCTTC. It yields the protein CASSTEDRPARGYTF.

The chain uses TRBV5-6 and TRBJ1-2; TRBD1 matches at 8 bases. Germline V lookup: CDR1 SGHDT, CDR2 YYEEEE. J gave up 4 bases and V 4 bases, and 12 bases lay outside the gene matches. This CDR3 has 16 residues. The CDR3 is CASSDTGQGFIYGYTF. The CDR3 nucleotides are TGTGCCAGCAGCGATACTGGACAGGGCTTCATCTATGGCTACACCTTC.

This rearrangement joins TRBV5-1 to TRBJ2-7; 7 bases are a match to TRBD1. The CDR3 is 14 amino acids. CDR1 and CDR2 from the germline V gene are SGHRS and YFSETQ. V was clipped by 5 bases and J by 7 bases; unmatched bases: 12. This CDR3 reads CASSGTQGIGEQYF. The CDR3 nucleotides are TGCGCCAGCAGTGGTACACAGGGGATAGGGGAGCAGTACTTC.